This TCR beta chain was recorded in a study of neurological immune-mediated disorders. This clonotype was counted ten times or more. The cDNA was synthesized by 5'RACE incorporating 10-nucleotide random UMIs. TCRdb reprocessed the 5' RACE reads via MiXCR and lists one record per CDR3 protein. The top ten hold around 0.6% of the sample, which has more than 35,000 distinct CDR3 sequences, around 6% seen once. Trimming took off 5 bases at V and 3 bases at J, with 14 bases between the two ends. CDR1 MDHEN and CDR2 SYDVKM come from the germline V gene. The CDR3 is 14 amino acids. The sequencing input was CD4+ T cells from blood. The source is a woman aged 40 to 50 in good health. This chain uses TRBV28 with TRBJ2-7, with D perhaps TRBD2 (5 bases). The CDR3: CASSTASSFYEQYF. CDR3 DNA sequence: TGTGCCAGCAGTACGGCTAGCTCTTTCTACGAGCAGTACTTC.